This TCR beta chain was sequenced during a study of blood T cell repertoires in COVID-19. V shed 6 bases and J 4 bases; nucleotides not matched to a gene: 8. The CDR3 has 15 amino acids. From germline, CDR1 is MNHEY and CDR2 SVGAGI. Per the authors' pipeline: Estimates of nucleated cell counts were drawn from the amplification of reference gene primers. Assay used: immunoSEQ multiplex PCR; TCRdb lists only in-frame clones, some missing. D and trimming were read from the DNA, whereas the V and J calls and clone size are those reported in that table. The data show more than 200,000 clones, with 86% seen just once and approximately 2% held by the top ten.

This TCR was sampled from a man aged 25 to 45 with active or convalescent COVID-19. The rearrangement joins TRBV6-5 to TRBJ1-5; 8 bases match TRBD1. The sample taken for sequencing was peripheral blood. As DNA, the CDR3 is TGTGCCAGCAGACGCGACAGGGGCGTGAATCAGCCCCAGCATTTT. Protein product: CASRRDRGVNQPQHF.